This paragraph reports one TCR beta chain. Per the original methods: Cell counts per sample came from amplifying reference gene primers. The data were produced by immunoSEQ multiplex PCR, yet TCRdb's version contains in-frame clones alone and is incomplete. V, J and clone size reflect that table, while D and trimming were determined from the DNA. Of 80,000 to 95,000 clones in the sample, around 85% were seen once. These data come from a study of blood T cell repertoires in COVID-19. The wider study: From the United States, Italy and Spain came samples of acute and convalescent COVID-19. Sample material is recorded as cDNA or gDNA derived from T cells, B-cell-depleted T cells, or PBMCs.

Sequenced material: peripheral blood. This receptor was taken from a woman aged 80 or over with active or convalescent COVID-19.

CDR3 in amino acids: CASSLNRNTGELFF. DNA for the CDR3: TGTGCCAGCAGTTTAAACAGGAACACCGGGGAGCTGTTTTTT. This sequence joins TRBV27 and TRBJ2-2; no reliable D call. Germline CDR1 and CDR2: MNHEY and SMNVEV (reference sequence). The CDR3 length is 14 residues. Trimming stripped 2 bases from V and 1 base from J, with 5 bases between.